The clone carrying this T cell receptor (beta chain) was recorded many times. No antigen is known for it. Germline CDR1 SGHVS, CDR2 FQNEAQ. CDR3 length: 18 residues. The ends lost 2 bases at V and 3 bases at J; junction bases unmatched: 13. TCRdb passed the reads through MiXCR, listing each CDR3 protein once. Here the sample spans about 150,000 distinct CDR3 sequences, about a quarter being singletons. These data come from a study of T cell repertoires in cytomegalovirus infection. Background on the study: An indication of both CMV infection and matching HLA type came from public TCR beta signatures.

Study-level results: The ex vivo response was dominated by HLA-C-restricted CMV-specific TCR beta clonotypes.

Sequencing input: PBMCs. The receptor was derived from a human donor in good health (CMV status not recorded). Some clones in this sample may be carry-over from other donors' samples. The chain recombines TRBV7-8 with TRBJ2-3; 8 bases line up with TRBD1. In DNA, the CDR3 is TGTGCCAGCAGCTTAAAGGGATACGGACAGGGCTGGACAGATACGCAGTATTTT. Translated: CASSLKGYGQGWTDTQYF.